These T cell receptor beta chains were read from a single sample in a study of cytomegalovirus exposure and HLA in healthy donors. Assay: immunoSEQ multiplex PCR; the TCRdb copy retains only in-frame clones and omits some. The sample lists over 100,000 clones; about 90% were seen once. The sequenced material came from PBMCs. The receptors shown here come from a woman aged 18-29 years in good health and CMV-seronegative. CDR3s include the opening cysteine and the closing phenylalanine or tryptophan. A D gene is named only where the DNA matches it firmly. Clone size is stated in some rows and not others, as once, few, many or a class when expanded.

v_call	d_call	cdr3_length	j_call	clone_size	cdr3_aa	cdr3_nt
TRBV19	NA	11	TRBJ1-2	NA	CATSFNYGYTF	TGTGCCACCTCGTTTAACTATGGCTACACCTTC
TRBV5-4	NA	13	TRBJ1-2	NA	CASSFNTGRGYTF	TGTGCCAGCAGCTTCAACACAGGGCGAGGCTACACCTTC
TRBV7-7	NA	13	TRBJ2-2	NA	CASSLGREGELFF	TGTGCCAGCAGCTTAGGCAGGGAAGGGGAGCTGTTTTTT
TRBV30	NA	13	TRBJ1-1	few	CAWGRFTNREAFF	TGTGCCTGGGGCAGATTCACCAACCGTGAAGCTTTCTTT
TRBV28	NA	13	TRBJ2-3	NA	CASSPRGVDTQYF	TGTGCCAGCAGTCCCCGCGGAGTCGATACGCAGTATTTT
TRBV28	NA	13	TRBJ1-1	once	CASSFSKLTEAFF	TGTGCCAGCAGTTTCTCGAAACTAACTGAAGCTTTCTTT
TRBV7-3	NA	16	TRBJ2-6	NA	CASSPGSVSGANVLTF	TGTGCCAGCAGCCCTGGGAGTGTTTCTGGGGCCAACGTCCTGACTTTC
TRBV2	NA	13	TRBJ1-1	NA	CASKLDSNTEAFF	TGTGCCAGCAAGTTGGACTCGAACACTGAAGCTTTCTTT
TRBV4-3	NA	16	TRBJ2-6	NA	CASSQSSGDGANVLTF	TGCGCCAGCAGCCAATCATCGGGGGATGGGGCCAACGTCCTGACTTTC
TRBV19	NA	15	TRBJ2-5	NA	CASSGRRAGGETQYF	TGTGCCAGTAGTGGCCGACGAGCGGGCGGAGAGACCCAGTACTTC
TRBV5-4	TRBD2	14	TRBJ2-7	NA	CASSRPSGSNEQYF	TGTGCCAGCAGCCGTCCTAGCGGGAGTAACGAGCAGTACTTC
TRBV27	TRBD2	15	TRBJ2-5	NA	CASRVGGSPGETQYF	TGTGCCAGCAGGGTGGGGGGGAGTCCGGGGGAGACCCAGTACTTC